In this sample, the clone carrying this T cell receptor (beta chain) turned up once. Its specificity is unknown. Here immunoSEQ multiplex PCR was the method, and the copy in TCRdb shows in-frame clones only, minus some. The sample lists approximately 150,000 clones, 70% to 90% occurring once. This entry belongs to a study of T cells in localized non-small cell lung cancer. General study findings and limits: The study found T cell clonality highest in uninvolved adjacent lung, above tumor. Across samples, adjacent lung featured a median around 57 of the top 100 tumor clones.

The starting material was peripheral blood, obtained before any cancer treatment. The TCR was taken from a female donor older than 55 with stage I lung adenocarcinoma.

The CDR3 spells CATSRPLVPGELFF. CDR3 sequence (DNA): TGTGCCACCAGCAGACCCCTTGTTCCCGGGGAGCTGTTTTTT. The rearrangement uses TRBV15 and TRBJ2-2; D is unclear. V was cut by 2 bases and J by 6 bases, with 10 bases left in between. CDR3 length: 14 amino acids. Germline V gene sequence: CDR1 LNHNV, CDR2 YYDKDF (reference sequence).